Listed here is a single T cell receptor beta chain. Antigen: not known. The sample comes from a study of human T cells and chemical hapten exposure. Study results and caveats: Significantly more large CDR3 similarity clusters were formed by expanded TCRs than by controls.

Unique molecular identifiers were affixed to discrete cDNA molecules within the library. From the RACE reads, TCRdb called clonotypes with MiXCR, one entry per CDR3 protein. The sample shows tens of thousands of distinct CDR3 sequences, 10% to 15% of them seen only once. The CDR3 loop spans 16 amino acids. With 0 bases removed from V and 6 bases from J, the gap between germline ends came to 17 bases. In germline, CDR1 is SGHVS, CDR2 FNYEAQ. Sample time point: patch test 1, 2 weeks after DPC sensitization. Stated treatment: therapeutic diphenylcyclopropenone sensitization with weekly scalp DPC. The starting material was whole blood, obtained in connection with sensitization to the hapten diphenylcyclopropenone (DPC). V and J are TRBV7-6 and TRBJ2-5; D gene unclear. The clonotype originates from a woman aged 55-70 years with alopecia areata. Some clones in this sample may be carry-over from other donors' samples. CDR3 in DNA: TGTGCCAGCAGCTTAGCGTTGACGGGTAGTGTCAAGACCCAGTACTTC. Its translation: CASSLALTGSVKTQYF.